The source of this T cell receptor beta chain is a study of blood T cell repertoires in COVID-19. Among Cohort 3 donors, those recovered had two negative PCRs, clearance, or symptom resolution. Repertoires were generated with immunoSEQ multiplex PCR, while TCRdb's copy carries only in-frame clones and drops some. The data hold about 400,000 clones, with around nine tenths observed a single time. The CDR3 length is 13 residues. In germline, CDR1 is SGHTA, CDR2 FQGTGA. Trimming stripped 8 bases from V and 2 bases from J, with 9 bases between. The clonotype comes from a woman aged 25 to 39 who had recovered from COVID-19. The sequenced material came from PBMCs or T cells enriched from blood (not recorded which). The chain links TRBV7-3 to TRBJ2-2; tentatively, D is TRBD2 (5 bases). As DNA, the CDR3 is TGTGCCAGCCGGAGGTTAAACACCGGGGAGCTGTTTTTT. Residues: CASRRLNTGELFF.